The T cell receptor beta chain described here comes from a study of OX40 agonist ivuxolimab in advanced cancers. Looking at the study overall: With a range of roughly 20 to 80, age averaged roughly 60 years, and 70% to 85% were male. Study conclusions and caveats: In a subset of nonresponders, normalized T-cell clonal expansion was also low.

Sequencing used immunoSEQ multiplex PCR; TCRdb keeps in-frame clones, though not all of them. This table has around 32,000 clones, approximately 89% appearing once. Trimming at V came to 2 bases and at J to 7 bases, leaving 9 bases not matched to a gene. Germline CDR1 reads LNHDA; CDR2 reads SQIVND (reference sequence). This CDR3 contains 15 residues. Exclusion applied to patients with autoimmune disease history or systemic immunosuppression. As to this clone: Its target is unknown.

V gene TRBV19 combines with J gene TRBJ2-5, with 8 bases that match TRBD2. The TCR sequence derives from an adult with an advanced solid tumor such as melanoma, head and neck, liver or kidney cancer. This specimen consisted of CD4+ or CD8+ T cells sorted from blood, obtained in a trial of the OX40 agonist ivuxolimab. The CDR3 region is CASSINSGVVGTQYF. CDR3 DNA: TGTGCCAGTAGTATAAATAGCGGGGTCGTCGGGACCCAGTACTTC.